The 5 T cell receptor beta chains presented below share a single source sample, sequenced in a study of T cell repertoires in cytomegalovirus infection. Via MiXCR, TCRdb re-called the reads, giving one row per CDR3 protein. The sample lists approximately 750,000 distinct CDR3 sequences; 35% to 45% were seen once. The sample was PBMCs. All receptors derive from a human donor in good health (CMV status not recorded). Some clones in this sample may be carry-over from other donors' samples.

This clonotype was found a few times. The chain has TRBV25-1 and TRBJ2-7; the match to TRBD1 covers 8 bases. The trim removed 4 bases at V and 4 bases at J, leaving 6 bases unmatched. There are 14 residues in the CDR3. Germline V gene data show CDR1 as MGHDK and CDR2 as SYGVNS. CDR3 residues: CASSGLGQGYEQYF. CDR3 nucleotide sequence: TGTGCCAGCAGTGGATTAGGACAGGGTTACGAGCAGTACTTC.

This clonotype was counted at least ten times. The rearrangement uses TRBV6-2 or TRBV6-3 and TRBJ2-7; 12 bases agree with TRBD1. Trimming took 6 bases from V and 12 from J; bases not matched to a gene: 18. The CDR3 is 16 amino acids. Germline CDR1 and CDR2: MNHEY and SVGEGT. The CDR3 reads CASSSYPPGQGASRYF. CDR3 DNA sequence: TGTGCCAGCAGCTCCTACCCCCCGGGACAGGGGGCTTCGCGGTACTTC.

As concerns this clonotype: The junction departs from the called germline gene at one end, perhaps through a read error. The chain joins TRBV9 to TRBJ2-5; 7 nucleotides agree with TRBD2. Germline CDR1 SGDLS, CDR2 YYNGEE. The CDR3 has 15 residues. The CDR3 spells CDSSPAGGNQETQYF. CDR3 bases: TGTGACAGCAGTCCCGCCGGGGGGAACCAAGAGACCCAGTACTTC.

This clonotype was observed a handful of times. This chain links TRBV5-5 with TRBJ2-1, with TRBD2 matching over 10 bases. J lost 2 bases, V lost 4 bases, and 9 bases had no gene match. CDR1 SGHKS and CDR2 YYEKEE come from the germline V gene (reference sequence). CDR3 size: 17 residues. CDR3 sequence: CASSLGLAGGTYNEQFF. DNA of the CDR3: TGTGCCAGCAGCCTCGGATTAGCGGGGGGTACCTACAATGAGCAGTTCTTC.

This chain uses TRBV3-1 with TRBJ1-1; TRBD1 agrees at 7 bases. Germline V gene data show CDR1 as LGHDT and CDR2 as YNNKEL (reference sequence). J was trimmed by 6 bases and V by 4 bases; bases with no gene match: 11. The CDR3 runs to 15 residues. In nucleotides, the CDR3 is TGTGCCAGCAGCCGACCGGGACAGCCGGGGGCTGAAGCTTTCTTT. Its translation is CASSRPGQPGAEAFF. Looking up the rest from reference TRBV3-1 and TRBJ1-1 gives the full variable domain: DTAVSQTPKYLVTQMGNDKSIKCEQNLGHDTMYWYKQDSKKFLKIMFSYNNKELIINETVPNRFSPKSPDKAHLNLHINSLELGDSAVYFCASSRPGQPGAEAFFGQGTRLTVV.